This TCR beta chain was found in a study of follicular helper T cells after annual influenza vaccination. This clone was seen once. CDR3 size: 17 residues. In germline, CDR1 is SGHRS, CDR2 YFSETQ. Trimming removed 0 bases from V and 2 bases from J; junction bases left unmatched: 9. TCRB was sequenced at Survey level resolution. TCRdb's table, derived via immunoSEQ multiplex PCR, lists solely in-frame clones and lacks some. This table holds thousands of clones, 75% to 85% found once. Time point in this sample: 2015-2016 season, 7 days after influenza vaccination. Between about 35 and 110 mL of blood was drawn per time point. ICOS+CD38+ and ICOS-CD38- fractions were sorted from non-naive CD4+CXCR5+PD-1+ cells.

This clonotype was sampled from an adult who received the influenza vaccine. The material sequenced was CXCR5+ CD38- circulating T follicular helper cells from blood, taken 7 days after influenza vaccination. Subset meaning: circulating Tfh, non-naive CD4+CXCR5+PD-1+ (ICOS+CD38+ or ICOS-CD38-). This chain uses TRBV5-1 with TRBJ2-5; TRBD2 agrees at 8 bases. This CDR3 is CASSLGSGGRGQETQYF. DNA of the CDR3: TGCGCCAGCAGCTTGGGGAGCGGGGGAAGAGGGCAAGAGACCCAGTACTTC.